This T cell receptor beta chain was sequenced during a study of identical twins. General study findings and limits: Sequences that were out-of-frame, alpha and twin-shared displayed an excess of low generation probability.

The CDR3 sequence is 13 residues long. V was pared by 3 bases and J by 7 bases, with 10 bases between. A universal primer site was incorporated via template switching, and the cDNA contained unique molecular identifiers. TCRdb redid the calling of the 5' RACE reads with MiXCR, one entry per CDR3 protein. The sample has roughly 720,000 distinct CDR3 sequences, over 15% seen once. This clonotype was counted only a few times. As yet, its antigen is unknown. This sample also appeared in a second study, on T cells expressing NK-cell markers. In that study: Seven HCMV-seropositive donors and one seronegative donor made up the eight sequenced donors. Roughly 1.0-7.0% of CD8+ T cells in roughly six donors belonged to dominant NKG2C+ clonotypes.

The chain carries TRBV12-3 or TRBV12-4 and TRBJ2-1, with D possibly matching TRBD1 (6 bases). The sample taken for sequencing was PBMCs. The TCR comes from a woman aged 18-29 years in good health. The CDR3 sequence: CASSFPGENEQFF. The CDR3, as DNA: TGTGCCAGCAGTTTCCCAGGGGAGAATGAGCAGTTCTTC.